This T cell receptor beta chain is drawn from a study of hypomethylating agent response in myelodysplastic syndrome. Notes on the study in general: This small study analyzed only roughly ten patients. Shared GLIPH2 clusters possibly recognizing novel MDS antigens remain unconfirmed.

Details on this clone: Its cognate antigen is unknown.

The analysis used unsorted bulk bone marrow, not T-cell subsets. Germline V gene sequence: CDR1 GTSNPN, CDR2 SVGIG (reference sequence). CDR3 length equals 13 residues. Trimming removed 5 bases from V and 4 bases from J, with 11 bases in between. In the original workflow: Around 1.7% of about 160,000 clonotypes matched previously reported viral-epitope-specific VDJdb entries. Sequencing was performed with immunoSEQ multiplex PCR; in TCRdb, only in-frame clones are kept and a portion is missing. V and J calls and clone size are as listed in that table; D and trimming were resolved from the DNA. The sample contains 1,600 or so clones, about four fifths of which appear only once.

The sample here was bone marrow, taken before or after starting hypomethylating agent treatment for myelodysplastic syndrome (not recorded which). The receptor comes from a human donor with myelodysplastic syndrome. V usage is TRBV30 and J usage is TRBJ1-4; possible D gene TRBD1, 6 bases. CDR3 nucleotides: TGTGCCTGGGGGGGACACAGTAATGAAAAACTGTTTTTT. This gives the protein CAWGGHSNEKLFF.